These 5 T cell receptor beta chains came from one sample sequenced in a study of blood T cell repertoires in COVID-19. Measured with immunoSEQ multiplex PCR; TCRdb has only the in-frame clones, and not every one. Of fewer than 250,000 clones in the sample, roughly 84% were seen once. Sequencing input: PBMCs or T cells enriched from blood (not recorded which). The receptors stem from a woman aged 25-40 years who had been exposed to COVID-19.

This chain uses TRBV5-1 with TRBJ1-1; no clear D. Germline V gene lookup returns CDR1 SGHRS and CDR2 YFSETQ. CDR3 length: 14 amino acids. V was cut by 3 bases and J by 2 bases, with 11 bases left in between. CDR3 coding DNA: TGCGCCAGCAGCTCCAGGACTTTTAACACTGAAGCTTTCTTT. Its translation: CASSSRTFNTEAFF.

The chain links TRBV5-5 to TRBJ2-7; a possible D gene is TRBD2 (5 bases). Trimming removed 4 bases from V and 0 bases from J, with 17 bases in between. This CDR3 is 16 amino acids long. In germline, CDR1 is SGHKS, CDR2 YYEKEE (reference sequence). This chain's CDR3 is CASSPGWTLSSYEQYF. The CDR3 bases are TGTGCCAGCAGCCCGGGGTGGACTCTGAGCTCCTACGAGCAGTACTTC.

The chain joins TRBV23-1 to TRBJ1-5; TRBD1 might be the D (6 bases). TRBV23-1 is an ORF for which the function is uncertain. V dropped 8 bases and J dropped 5 bases, with 16 bases sitting between them. This CDR3 has 14 amino acids. The CDR3 spells CASPHTGLDQPQHF. The CDR3 DNA follows: TGCGCCAGCCCACATACAGGGTTGGATCAGCCCCAGCATTTT.

The chain combines TRBV19 with TRBJ2-1; 15 nucleotides match TRBD2. Germline loops: CDR1 LNHDA, CDR2 SQIVND (reference sequence). Losses at the gene ends were 2 bases for V and 9 bases for J; bases not matched to a gene: 5. The CDR3 length is 16 residues. CDR3 in DNA: TGTGCCAGTAGTATATGGACTAGCGGGGGGGCCACTGAGCAGTTCTTC. Translation gives CASSIWTSGGATEQFF.

This clone was seen a few times. The chain is built from TRBV27 and TRBJ1-6; 9 positions agree with TRBD1. Germline V CDR1 and CDR2: MNHEY, SMNVEV (reference sequence). CDR3 size: 18 residues. J lost 2 bases, V lost 3 bases, and 8 bases had no gene match. The CDR3 DNA sequence: TGTGCCAGCAGTTTCTACCGACAGGGGGTAACCTATAATTCACCCCTCCACTTT. It is translated as CASSFYRQGVTYNSPLHF.